Below are 14 T cell receptor beta chains sequenced from a single sample in a study of blood T cell repertoires in COVID-19. Libraries were prepared by immunoSEQ multiplex PCR; TCRdb keeps only in-frame clonotypes and omits some of them. The data contain about 35,000 clones, approximately 82% of them singletons. The specimen sequenced was peripheral blood. Source of these receptors: a man older than 75 with active or convalescent COVID-19.

The chain employs TRBV5-8 and TRBJ1-2, with D possibly TRBD1 on 5 matching bases. Germline assignment: CDR1 SGHTS and CDR2 YDEGEE. Trimming shortened V by 0 bases and J by 3 bases, and 12 bases separated the two germline ends. The CDR3 is 15 residues long. Written as DNA, the CDR3 is TGTGCCAGCAGCTTGGCCTTAGGGGCTTACTATGGCTACACCTTC. This translates into CASSLALGAYYGYTF.

This chain joins TRBV27 and TRBJ2-1, with 9 bases that match TRBD2. The V and J ends lost 4 bases and 0 bases, in that order; junction bases with no gene match: 4. This CDR3 comprises 16 residues. Germline V gene lookup returns CDR1 MNHEY and CDR2 SMNVEV (reference sequence). As DNA, the CDR3 is TGTGCCAGCAGTTCCCATAGCGGGAGCTCCTACAATGAGCAGTTCTTC. It translates to CASSSHSGSSYNEQFF.

The genes are TRBV27 and TRBJ2-7; 10 bases match TRBD1. CDR3 length: 12 amino acids. Germline trimming cut 8 bases from V and 3 bases from J; bases unmatched to any gene: 1. Germline CDR1 is MNHEY and CDR2 is SMNVEV (reference sequence). The CDR3 here is CASWDRGYEQYF. CDR3 nucleotides: TGTGCCAGCTGGGACAGGGGCTACGAGCAGTACTTC.

V is TRBV6-1 and J is TRBJ1-3; perhaps TRBD1 as D (5 bases). Germline loops: CDR1 MNHNS, CDR2 SASEGT. The ends were cut back, 6 bases at V and 0 bases at J, with 12 bases in the middle. CDR3 size: 15 residues. The CDR3 reads CASRIQAYSGNTIYF. The CDR3 region has the DNA TGTGCCAGCAGAATACAGGCATACTCTGGAAACACCATATATTTT.

J is TRBJ2-2 and V is TRBV7-3, with 7 bases matching TRBD1. The V and J ends lost 5 bases and 3 bases, in that order; junction bases with no gene match: 12. CDR3 length: 17 residues. CDR1 is SGHTA and CDR2 is FQGTGA in the germline V gene. CDR3 nucleotide sequence: TGTGCCAGCAGCGTCCCACAGGGGACAGCCGACACCGGGGAGCTGTTTTTT. Translating gives CASSVPQGTADTGELFF.

V usage is TRBV19 and J usage is TRBJ2-3, with 9 nucleotides matching TRBD1. Germline-derived CDR1 and CDR2 are LNHDA and SQIVND (reference sequence). This CDR3 has 16 residues. The trim removed 3 bases at V and 4 bases at J, leaving 8 bases unmatched. The CDR3 loop is CASSMPRDRDADTQYF. CDR3 in DNA: TGTGCCAGTAGTATGCCCCGGGACAGGGACGCAGATACGCAGTATTTT.

The rearrangement joins TRBV6-1 to TRBJ1-5; D gene unclear. This CDR3 has 15 residues. V was trimmed by 2 bases and J by 0 bases, leaving 8 bases between them. Germline CDR1 is MNHNS and CDR2 is SASEGT. This CDR3 is CASSEMRNSNQPQHF. DNA for the CDR3: TGTGCCAGCAGTGAAATGCGGAATAGCAATCAGCCCCAGCATTTT.

The chain links TRBV19 to TRBJ2-7; tentative D call: TRBD1 (6 bases). From germline, CDR1 is LNHDA and CDR2 SQIVND (reference sequence). The CDR3 is made up of 14 amino acids. Trimming removed 5 bases from V and 3 bases from J, with 14 bases in between. CDR3 in DNA: TGTGCCAGTAGTCCCCAGACAGGCTTCTACGAGCAGTACTTC. Encoded protein: CASSPQTGFYEQYF.

The rearrangement links TRBV28 to TRBJ1-2; maybe TRBD1 (6 bases). Germline CDR1 and CDR2: MDHEN and SYDVKM. The CDR3 is 13 residues long. V was trimmed by 6 bases and J by 8 bases, leaving 16 bases between them. DNA of the CDR3: TGTGCCAGCAGCCCCGGACAGTTCGCAGGCTACACCTTC. As protein: CASSPGQFAGYTF.

The V and J genes are TRBV18 and TRBJ1-5; 11 bases align to TRBD1. The germline V gene has CDR1 KGHSH and CDR2 LQKENI. V gave up 2 bases and J gave up 7 bases; unmatched junction bases: 7. The CDR3 extends over 16 amino acids. As DNA, the CDR3 is TGTGCCAGCTCACCAGGGACAGGGGGTACGTGGCAGCCCCAGCATTTT. It encodes CASSPGTGGTWQPQHF. The full variable domain, in which reference TRBV18 and TRBJ1-5 provide the parts outside the CDR3, is NAGVMQNPRHLVRRRGQEARLRCSPMKGHSHVYWYRQLPEEGLKFMVYLQKENIIDESGMPKERFSAEFPKEGPSILRIQQVVRGDSAAYFCASSPGTGGTWQPQHFGDGTRLSIL.

This clone was found once. The chain is built from TRBV5-8 and TRBJ2-1; 7 bases match TRBD2. The CDR3 spans 13 residues. Germline V CDR1 and CDR2: SGHTS, YDEGEE. J gave up 9 bases and V 4 bases, and 7 bases lay outside the gene matches. The CDR3: CASSVTRGSEQFF. The DNA for the CDR3 is TGTGCCAGCAGCGTTACTCGCGGGAGTGAGCAGTTCTTC.

The table lists this clone with a count of one. This chain joins TRBV5-1 and TRBJ2-2; 7 bases agree with TRBD2. Germline CDR1 SGHRS, CDR2 YFSETQ. This CDR3 spans 16 amino acids. Germline trimming cut 3 bases from V and 7 bases from J; bases unmatched to any gene: 12. The CDR3 DNA follows: TGCGCCAGCAGCTGGGAAAGTGCGGGAGTCGGCGGGGAGCTGTTTTTT. Encoded protein: CASSWESAGVGGELFF.

This sequence joins TRBV11-2 and TRBJ2-2; D not certain. V dropped 3 bases and J dropped 4 bases, with 18 bases sitting between them. This CDR3 has 17 amino acids. Germline V CDR1 and CDR2: SGHAT, FQNNGV. The CDR3 spells CASSLSQVGSGTGELFF. The CDR3, as DNA: TGTGCCAGCAGCTTGAGCCAAGTTGGGTCGGGCACCGGGGAGCTGTTTTTT. The full variable domain, in which reference TRBV11-2 and TRBJ2-2 provide the parts outside the CDR3, is EAGVAQSPRYKIIEKRQSVAFWCNPISGHATLYWYQQILGQGPKLLIQFQNNGVVDDSQLPKDRFSAERLKGVDSTLKIQPAKLEDSAVYLCASSLSQVGSGTGELFFGEGSRLTVL.

The rearrangement joins TRBV7-9 to TRBJ1-2, with 8 bases lining up with TRBD1. After removal of 5 bases from V and 4 bases from J, the junction contained 12 bases not matched to a gene. From germline, CDR1 is SEHNR and CDR2 FQNEAQ (reference sequence). This CDR3 has 16 amino acids. CDR3 sequence reads: CASSPPGGQGAYGYTF. The CDR3 nucleotides read TGTGCCAGCAGCCCACCCGGGGGGCAGGGGGCCTATGGCTACACCTTC.